This TCR beta chain was obtained from a study of Ad26.COV2.S vaccination and SARS-CoV-2 variants listed by TCRdb under 2021. Background on the whole study: Donors in the vaccine arm were drawn from COV1001, a multicentre, randomized, double-blind, placebo-controlled phase I-IIa trial testing Ad26.COV2.S in healthy adults. Ad26.COV2.S was administered intramuscularly at a dose of 5x10^10 or 1x10^11 viral particles, either as one shot or as two shots given 56 days apart. TCRbeta repertoire sequencing served as the tool for gauging how specific and how broad the SARS-CoV-2-reactive T cell receptors were following Ad26.COV2.S vaccination. A total of some 30 samples were included in the TCR-sequenced set, comprising approximately 20 Ad26.COV2.S vaccine recipients, 5 placebo recipients and 8 SARS-CoV-2 convalescent individuals. Participants in the trial were split at random into five groups of five each, receiving low-dose or high-dose Ad26.COV2.S once or twice, or else placebo on both occasions. Throughout the experiments and outcome assessment, investigators stayed blinded to trial group allocation. Beyond this particular receptor, the publication reports: Substantial breadth of spike-specific CD8+ and CD4+ T cell responses was reported after vaccination. The study was not powered for comparison of responses between vaccine doses or regimens. Comparable non-spike TCR breadth was observed between vaccine and placebo recipients, consistent with only spike being contained in the vaccine. The authors noted that the TCR breadth and depth analyses may have underestimated total T cell responses. Ad26.COV2.S recipients had higher spike-specific TCR breadth than placebo recipients (P = 0.0014).

Reading the label with the study, this specimen's treatment or condition is: some 19 received Ad26.COV2.S at low or high dose, single or two shots; five or six received placebo; per-sample allocation not given. Repertoires of vaccine and placebo recipients were sequenced from samples taken on day 63 after the first injection. Between 29 July and 7 August 2020, Cohort 1b enrolled about 27 adults aged 18-55 years at one site in Boston, USA. Ad26.COV2.S consisted of a replication-incompetent adenovirus type 26 vector by which a prefusion-stabilized SARS-CoV-2 spike protein from the original Wuhan strain was expressed. With regard to this clone: The antigen it recognizes is unknown. No much larger clone exists at a distance of one base, and base qualities are not known.

TCRbeta CDR3 regions were sequenced with the immunoSEQ Assay. After extraction, genomic DNA underwent amplification by bias-controlled multiplex PCR, followed by high-throughput sequencing. Concerning the study's data processing: To quantify the absolute abundance of every unique TCRbeta CDR3 region, sequences were collapsed and filtered. T cell fraction was estimated by normalizing TCRbeta template counts to usable DNA, with usable DNA measured through amplification of reference genes found in all nucleated cells. Repertoire TCRs were annotated as SARS-CoV-2-specific when V gene, CDR3 amino acid sequence and J gene were exactly matched to a known reactive TCR set. The reference SARS-CoV-2 TCR set was obtained from MIRA and was filtered for enrichment in COVID-19-positive ImmuneCODE repertoires, whereby public or cross-reactive TCRs were removed. Drawing on the MIRA antigens, annotated TCRs were analysed further at the level of specific ORF or position within ORF. Breadth was defined as the number of annotated unique rearrangements divided by the total number of unique productive rearrangements, and depth was defined as the summed frequency of the annotated unique rearrangements. Two-sided Wilcoxon rank-sum tests were applied when comparing TCR breadth between groups. In its TCRdb copy, this immuneACCESS table keeps in-frame sequences only and misses some clones. Where compared with another copy, unresolved V genes explain less than half of these, and the others have no known cause. For V, J and clone size, that table is used; D and trimming come from the DNA. In all, the sample holds roughly 250,000 clones, and around 85% of those were seen once. The ten largest clones capture less than 3.5% of the sample.

This sequence was found in a person aged 18-65 years who received the Ad26.COV2.S COVID-19 vaccine or a placebo. The source material was peripheral blood, sampled in a trial of Ad26.COV2.S vaccine versus placebo.

Here the CDR3 is given as CASSPLAGGSYEQYF. The DNA sequence is given as TGTGCCAGCAGTCCACTAGCGGGGGGTTCCTACGAGCAGTACTTC. The rearranged chain carries TRBV27 and TRBJ2-7; 12 central bases correspond to TRBD2. The CDR3 numbers 15 residues from cysteine through phenylalanine. The kept DNA is CDR3 alone, 45 bases in frame from the first base. Trimming removed 5 bases from V and 1 base from J; the gene matches leave 3 bases unexplained. CDR1 MNHEY and CDR2 SMNVEV were looked up in the germline V gene (reference sequence).